The 5 T cell receptor beta chains below were found in one sample sequenced in a study of vaccination and CD4 T cells after COVID-19. With the Oncomine TCR Beta short-read assay, DNA from cultured CD4+ T cells was sequenced. Via MiXCR, TCRdb re-called the PCR reads, giving one row per CDR3 protein. The sample shows about 19,000 distinct CDR3 sequences, about 77% of them seen only once. Sample treatment: roughly 10-day PBMC culture with coronavirus spike peptide pools or control peptides (ViraFEST assay). Their antigens remain unidentified. The sequenced sample was CD4+ T cells from blood, cultured in vitro, obtained after SARS-CoV-2 vaccination. The receptors were gathered from a human donor who received a COVID-19 vaccine.

V usage is TRBV2 and J usage is TRBJ1-5; 8 bases fit TRBD1. CDR3 length equals 18 residues. The germline gives CDR1 SNHLY, CDR2 FYNNEI. Germline trimming cut 2 bases from V and 0 bases from J; bases unmatched to any gene: 9. The CDR3 nucleotides read TGTGCCAGCAGTGAATATTGGGCAGGGGGCTTTAGCAATCAGCCCCAGCATTTT. Translation gives CASSEYWAGGFSNQPQHF.

The chain carries TRBV7-8 and TRBJ1-2; D is undetermined. The ends were cut back, 0 bases at V and 4 bases at J, with 9 bases in the middle. The length of the CDR3 is 14 residues. Germline loops: CDR1 SGHVS, CDR2 FQNEAQ. In DNA form, the CDR3 reads TGTGCCAGCAGCTTAGCGCGGGGTACCTATGGCTACACCTTC. This encodes CASSLARGTYGYTF.

This clonotype was seen a handful of times. The chain is built from TRBV19 and TRBJ1-2; 9 nucleotides match TRBD1. J gave up 2 bases and V 2 bases, and 9 bases lay outside the gene matches. CDR1 is LNHDA, CDR2 SQIVND, per germline (reference sequence). This CDR3 is 17 amino acids long. CDR3 residues: CASSITVGTGMNYGYTF. The CDR3, as DNA: TGTGCCAGTAGTATAACCGTCGGGACAGGGATGAACTATGGCTACACCTTC. The complete variable domain, with remaining parts taken from reference TRBV19 and TRBJ1-2, reads DGGITQSPKYLFRKEGQNVTLSCEQNLNHDAMYWYRQDPGQGLRLIYYSQIVNDFQKGDIAEGYSVSREKKESFPLTVTSAQKNPTAFYLCASSITVGTGMNYGYTFGSGTRLTVV.

The rearrangement uses TRBV25-1 and TRBJ1-2; D is unclear. The CDR3 totals 13 residues. Trimming removed 2 bases from V and 1 base from J, with 5 bases in between. CDR1 and CDR2 from the germline V gene are MGHDK and SYGVNS. This chain's CDR3 is CASSERVNYGYTF. CDR3 coding DNA: TGTGCCAGCAGTGAACGAGTTAACTATGGCTACACCTTC.

This clonotype was counted between two and nine times. The rearrangement joins TRBV15 to TRBJ1-1; possibly TRBD1 for D (6 bases). The CDR3 has 16 residues. V was clipped by 2 bases and J by 2 bases, with 15 bases between them. CDR1 is LNHNV, CDR2 YYDKDF, per germline (reference sequence). DNA of the CDR3: TGTGCCACCAGCAGAAGGGCCTTAGGGGGTAACACTGAAGCTTTCTTT. Amino acids: CATSRRALGGNTEAFF.